This T cell receptor beta chain was obtained from a study of T cells in Graves' hyperthyroidism and ophthalmopathy. Study in general: Prior to any treatment, at the point of initial diagnosis, peripheral blood was collected. Whole-study results and caveats: The majority of expanded thyroid clonotypes above 0.001 also appeared in blood.

The CDR3 consists of 16 residues. V lost 0 bases, J lost 7 bases, and 6 bases stayed unmatched. Germline values: CDR1 MNHEY, CDR2 SVGAGI. TCR beta CDR3 regions were amplified from RNA transcripts. The TCR CDR3 was amplified in a first-round RT-PCR using the HTBI primer set. Each CDR3 protein gets one entry after TCRdb re-called the multiplex PCR reads with MiXCR. The top ten clones hold roughly 7% of a sample with nearly 600,000 distinct CDR3 sequences, 11% to 15% of them seen once. With regard to this clonotype: Its antigen remains unknown.

The sequenced sample consisted of blood. The chain uses TRBV6-5 and TRBJ2-7, with TRBD2 matching 13 bases. The receptor was isolated from a woman aged 18-29 years with Graves' ophthalmopathy. This CDR3 is CASSYSGTSGATEQYF. CDR3 in DNA: TGTGCCAGCAGTTACTCCGGGACTAGCGGGGCCACGGAGCAGTACTTC.